The rows below give T cell receptor beta chains drawn from one sample of a study of CD4 T cells in relation to SARS-CoV-2 and coronaviruses. Their specific antigens are unknown. Using immunoSEQ multiplex PCR, the repertoire was profiled, and TCRdb retains in-frame clones only, with some absent. In the table there are about 19,000 clones, 77% of which are singletons. The specimen was CD4+ T cells from PBMCs, cultured in vitro. The receptors here all came from a human donor in good health. Both conserved end residues are part of each CDR3. A D gene is named only where the DNA matches it firmly. Clone size is shown for a subset of rows, as once, few, many or a class of expanded clone.

clone_size: -
d_call: -
v_call: TRBV19
j_call: TRBJ2-7
cdr3_nt: TGTGCCAGTAGTATAGATGGGGGTCCGAGCTCCTACGAGCAGTACTTC
cdr3_aa: CASSIDGGPSSYEQYF

clone_size: -
d_call: -
v_call: TRBV19
j_call: TRBJ2-5
cdr3_nt: TGTGCCAGTAGCGAACAGGGTCAGCAAGAGACCCAGTACTTC
cdr3_aa: CASSEQGQQETQYF

clone_size: -
d_call: -
v_call: TRBV18
j_call: TRBJ2-5
cdr3_nt: TGTGCCAGCTCACCGGGAGCGGCCCAAGAGACCCAGTACTTC
cdr3_aa: CASSPGAAQETQYF

clone_size: -
d_call: -
v_call: TRBV10-3
j_call: TRBJ1-1
cdr3_nt: TGTGCCGCTGGAGGAGACACTGAAGCTTTCTTT
cdr3_aa: CAAGGDTEAFF

clone_size: -
d_call: -
v_call: TRBV4-2
j_call: TRBJ1-3
cdr3_nt: TGTGCCAGCAGCCAAGATCGCAGGGCTGGAAACACCATATATTTT
cdr3_aa: CASSQDRRAGNTIYF

clone_size: -
d_call: -
v_call: TRBV6-2/TRBV6-3
j_call: TRBJ2-3
cdr3_nt: TGTGCCAGCAGTTACTCACAGGTTTGGCTTGGCACAGATACGCAGTATTTT
cdr3_aa: CASSYSQVWLGTDTQYF

clone_size: -
d_call: TRBD1
v_call: TRBV3-1/TRBV3-2
j_call: TRBJ1-1
cdr3_nt: TGTGCCAGCAGCCAAGACCCGGACAGGGGTGGAGCTTTCTTT
cdr3_aa: CASSQDPDRGGAFF

clone_size: -
d_call: TRBD1
v_call: TRBV6-5
j_call: TRBJ2-7
cdr3_nt: TGTGCCAGCAGTTACGGGACAGGGGTCTACGAGCAGTACTTC
cdr3_aa: CASSYGTGVYEQYF

clone_size: -
d_call: TRBD2
v_call: TRBV29-1
j_call: TRBJ2-7
cdr3_nt: TGCAGCGTTGAGGGGTTAGCGGGAGTTCACTACGAGCAGTACTTC
cdr3_aa: CSVEGLAGVHYEQYF

clone_size: -
d_call: -
v_call: TRBV11-2
j_call: TRBJ2-2
cdr3_nt: TGTGCCACTCAGGGGAACACCGGGGAGCTGTTTTTT
cdr3_aa: CATQGNTGELFF

clone_size: few
d_call: -
v_call: TRBV7-7
j_call: TRBJ1-5
cdr3_nt: TGTGCTAGCAGCTTATCGGGAGTAGGAGATCAGCCCCAGCATTTT
cdr3_aa: CASSLSGVGDQPQHF

clone_size: -
d_call: -
v_call: TRBV6-1
j_call: TRBJ2-1
cdr3_nt: TGTGCCAGCAGTGAACCTGGGGGAGAGCAGTTCTTC
cdr3_aa: CASSEPGGEQFF

clone_size: few
d_call: TRBD2
v_call: TRBV10-3
j_call: TRBJ2-7
cdr3_nt: TGTGCCATCATGTCGGGGAGGGGCTCCTACGAGCAGTACTTC
cdr3_aa: CAIMSGRGSYEQYF

clone_size: -
d_call: -
v_call: TRBV2
j_call: TRBJ2-1
cdr3_nt: TGTGCCAGCAGTGAATTTGCAGGGTACAATGAGCAGTTCTTC
cdr3_aa: CASSEFAGYNEQFF

clone_size: -
d_call: TRBD2
v_call: TRBV4-1
j_call: TRBJ2-5
cdr3_nt: TGCGCCAGCAGCCGGGGCCAACTAGCGCGAGTCGCAGAGACCCAGTACTTC
cdr3_aa: CASSRGQLARVAETQYF

clone_size: -
d_call: -
v_call: TRBV11-3
j_call: TRBJ2-1
cdr3_nt: TGTGCCAGCAGCCCCCGATCCCGGCTAGACGATGAGCAGTTCTTC
cdr3_aa: CASSPRSRLDDEQFF

clone_size: -
d_call: -
v_call: TRBV6-2/TRBV6-3
j_call: TRBJ2-5
cdr3_nt: TGTGCCAGCAGCCATCCAGAGACCCAGTACTTC
cdr3_aa: CASSHPETQYF

clone_size: large
d_call: -
v_call: TRBV30
j_call: TRBJ2-1
cdr3_nt: TGTGCCTGGAGTATTGGGACGGGCGACAATGAGCAGTTCTTC
cdr3_aa: CAWSIGTGDNEQFF

clone_size: -
d_call: TRBD2
v_call: TRBV19
j_call: TRBJ2-5
cdr3_nt: TGTGCCAGTAGCCACCGGGAGGCCCTACTTGAGACCCAGTACTTC
cdr3_aa: CASSHREALLETQYF

clone_size: -
d_call: TRBD2
v_call: TRBV3-1/TRBV3-2
j_call: TRBJ2-7
cdr3_nt: TGTGCCAGCAGCCAAGCTGCGGGGGACTACGAGCAGTACTTC
cdr3_aa: CASSQAAGDYEQYF

clone_size: -
d_call: TRBD1
v_call: TRBV6-5
j_call: TRBJ2-3
cdr3_nt: TGTGCCAGCAGTTATTTAGGGGGCCGGACAGATACGCAGTATTTT
cdr3_aa: CASSYLGGRTDTQYF

clone_size: -
d_call: -
v_call: TRBV19
j_call: TRBJ2-5
cdr3_nt: TGTGCCAGTAGTACCTCCGGGTCTTCAAAGACCCAGTACTTC
cdr3_aa: CASSTSGSSKTQYF

clone_size: once
d_call: TRBD1
v_call: TRBV19
j_call: TRBJ2-5
cdr3_nt: TGTGCCAGTAGTATTTGGGACAGGGGTTCAGAGACCCAGTACTTC
cdr3_aa: CASSIWDRGSETQYF

clone_size: few
d_call: -
v_call: TRBV5-1
j_call: TRBJ2-7
cdr3_nt: TGCGCCAGCAGCTTGGGGGGGGTGGGCCAACTAGGCTACGAGCAATACTTC
cdr3_aa: CASSLGGVGQLGYEQYF

clone_size: -
d_call: -
v_call: TRBV20-1
j_call: TRBJ2-7
cdr3_nt: TGCAGTGCTAGAGCCAACTACGAGCAGTACTTC
cdr3_aa: CSARANYEQYF

clone_size: -
d_call: -
v_call: TRBV10-3
j_call: TRBJ1-5
cdr3_nt: TGTGCCATCAGTCGACAGATTTGGAGCAATCAGCCCCAGCATTTT
cdr3_aa: CAISRQIWSNQPQHF

clone_size: -
d_call: TRBD1
v_call: TRBV19
j_call: TRBJ1-2
cdr3_nt: TGTGCCAGTAGTATGGTCTACAGGGGGGACTATGGCTACACCTTC
cdr3_aa: CASSMVYRGDYGYTF

clone_size: once
d_call: -
v_call: TRBV10-3
j_call: TRBJ2-2
cdr3_nt: TGTGCCATCATGGGGACCCCCCTCCCCGGGGAGCTGTTTTTT
cdr3_aa: CAIMGTPLPGELFF

clone_size: -
d_call: TRBD2
v_call: TRBV5-1
j_call: TRBJ2-3
cdr3_nt: TGCGCCAGCAGCTTGGATCTCAGGTTAGCGGGAACCGTTGGAGATACGCAGTATTTT
cdr3_aa: CASSLDLRLAGTVGDTQYF

clone_size: -
d_call: -
v_call: TRBV30
j_call: TRBJ2-1
cdr3_nt: TGTGCCGGGGAGAGCCGGTCCTACAATGAGCAGTTCTTC
cdr3_aa: CAGESRSYNEQFF

clone_size: -
d_call: -
v_call: TRBV6-2/TRBV6-3
j_call: TRBJ1-1
cdr3_nt: TGTGCCAGCAGCTTACAGAGACGAGAAGCTTTCTTT
cdr3_aa: CASSLQRREAFF

clone_size: -
d_call: TRBD1
v_call: TRBV2
j_call: TRBJ2-5
cdr3_nt: TGTGCCAGCAGTGAAGCGTTGGGACAGGGAAGAGAGACCCAGTACTTC
cdr3_aa: CASSEALGQGRETQYF

clone_size: -
d_call: TRBD2
v_call: TRBV5-4
j_call: TRBJ2-7
cdr3_nt: TGTGCCAGCAGCGTGGGACTAGCGGGAGGTGGCGAGCAGTACTTC
cdr3_aa: CASSVGLAGGGEQYF

clone_size: -
d_call: -
v_call: TRBV4-3
j_call: TRBJ2-1
cdr3_nt: TGCGCCAGCAGCCAAGGGAGGGGTCGTGGGACAGCAAAGAAAACCGAGCAGTTCTTC
cdr3_aa: CASSQGRGRGTAKKTEQFF